The source of this TCR beta chain is a study of beta chain features in type 1 diabetes. Study-level results: Cells with high TCR expression could be over-represented when cDNA is sequenced.

This clone was observed once. Its antigen is as yet unknown. This specimen includes other DNA sequences encoding the same CDR3. The CDR3 covers 13 residues. V lost 2 bases and J 0 bases, leaving 1 base between the germline ends. Germline V gene sequence: CDR1 SGHTA, CDR2 FQGNSA. Expressed TCRB transcripts were sequenced because the entire RNA isolate underwent reverse transcription. Profiled with immunoSEQ multiplex PCR; TCRdb holds only in-frame clones, not every one. This table holds 970,000 or so clones, about a sixth found once. What was sequenced was naive CD4+ T cells from blood. The chain uses TRBV7-2 and TRBJ2-2; D is ambiguous. This receptor was obtained from a woman between 18 and 30 years old in good health. CDR3 loop: CASSLSNTGELFF. In nucleotides, the CDR3 is TGTGCCAGCAGCTTATCGAACACCGGGGAGCTGTTTTTT.